The sequence of this T cell receptor beta chain was determined in a study of T cell responses to AZD1222 COVID-19 vaccine. Study-wide context: Combined were second doses at about 4 or about 12 weeks. Whole-study results and caveats: Clonal diversity was possibly underestimated; the donors were predominantly white British and more often female. Unmutated variant regions reportedly attract nearly half of all spike-specific TCRs.

For this clone: What it recognizes is unknown.

Measured with immunoSEQ multiplex PCR; TCRdb has only the in-frame clones, and not every one. This table has fewer than 200,000 clones, approximately 92% appearing once. Germline values: CDR1 MNHEY, CDR2 SMNVEV (reference sequence). The CDR3 runs to 16 residues. Trimming removed 0 bases from V and 7 bases from J, with 15 bases in between. The receptor was isolated from an adult in good health. This material consisted of peripheral blood, taken on day 0 of AZD1222 vaccination. The V gene is TRBV27, the J gene TRBJ2-2; D is perhaps TRBD2 (5 bases). CDR3 sequence reads: CASSLSPRGENGELFF. As DNA, the CDR3 is TGTGCCAGCAGTTTATCGCCCCGGGGTGAGAACGGGGAGCTGTTTTTT.